The present T cell receptor beta chain was sequenced within a study of cytotoxic CD8 clonotypes in ibrutinib-treated CLL. Profiled with immunoSEQ multiplex PCR; TCRdb holds only in-frame clones, not every one. The sample records roughly 330,000 clones, over 55% being singletons. CDR1 MGHRA and CDR2 YSYEKL come from the germline V gene. The CDR3 consists of 17 residues. V was clipped by 1 base and J by 5 bases; unmatched bases: 9. This clone appeared once. Source: PBMCs, taken after 36 months of ibrutinib treatment. This chain links TRBV4-1 with TRBJ1-2, with TRBD1 matching over 11 bases. This TCR was sampled from a human donor with chronic lymphocytic leukemia. For the CDR3, the DNA is TGCGCCAGCAGCCAAGTGTGGGGACAGGGGGGTTATTATGGCTACACCTTC. This gives the protein CASSQVWGQGGYYGYTF.